This entry is about one T cell receptor (beta chain). The entry originates in a study of shared clonotypes between healthy human individuals. Naive-designated CD8 cells lacked CD45RO, were positively enriched for CCR7, and omitted terminally differentiated effector memory CD45RA+ cells. Produced via immunoSEQ multiplex PCR; TCRdb's table is partial and in-frame only. Of 1.5 million to 2.5 million clones listed, roughly 95% were seen once; the top ten hold approximately 1.2%. The receptor was isolated from a man between 18 and 35 years old in good health. Sequencing was done on a sample of naive CD8+ T cells sorted from blood.

DNA of the CDR3: TGCAGCGTTGAAGACCGACAGACCTACGAGCAGTACTTC. Residues: CSVEDRQTYEQYF. The chain employs TRBV29-1 and TRBJ2-7; TRBD1 might be the D (5 bases). V was pared by 0 bases and J by 2 bases, with 8 bases between. Germline V gives CDR1 SQVTM, CDR2 ANQGSEA. CDR3 size: 13 residues.